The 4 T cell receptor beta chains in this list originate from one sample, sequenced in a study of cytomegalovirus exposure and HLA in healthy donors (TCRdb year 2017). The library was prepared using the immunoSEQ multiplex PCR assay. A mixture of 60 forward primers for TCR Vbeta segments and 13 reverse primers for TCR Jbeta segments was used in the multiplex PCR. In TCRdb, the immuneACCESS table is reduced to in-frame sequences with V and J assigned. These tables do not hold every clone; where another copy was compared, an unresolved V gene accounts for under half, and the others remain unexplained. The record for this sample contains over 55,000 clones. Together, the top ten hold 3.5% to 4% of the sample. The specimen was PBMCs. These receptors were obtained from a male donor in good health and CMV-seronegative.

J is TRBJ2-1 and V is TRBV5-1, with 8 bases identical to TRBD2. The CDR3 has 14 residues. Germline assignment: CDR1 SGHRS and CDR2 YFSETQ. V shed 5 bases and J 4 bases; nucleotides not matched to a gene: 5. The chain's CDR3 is CASSGAGGYNEQFF. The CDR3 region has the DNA TGCGCCAGCAGTGGGGCGGGGGGATACAATGAGCAGTTCTTC. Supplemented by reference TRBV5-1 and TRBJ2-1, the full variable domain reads KAGVTQTPRYLIKTRGQQVTLSCSPISGHRSVSWYQQTPGQGLQFLFEYFSETQRNKGNFPGRFSGRQFSNSRSEMNVSTLELGDSALYLCASSGAGGYNEQFFGPGTRLTVL.

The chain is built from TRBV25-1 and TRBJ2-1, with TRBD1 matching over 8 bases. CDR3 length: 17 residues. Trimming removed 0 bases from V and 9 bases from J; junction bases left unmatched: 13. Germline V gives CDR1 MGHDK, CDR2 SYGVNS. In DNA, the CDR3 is TGTGCCAGCAGTGAATATACCCCGAGACAGGGGACATTTGAGCAGTTCTTC. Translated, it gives CASSEYTPRQGTFEQFF.

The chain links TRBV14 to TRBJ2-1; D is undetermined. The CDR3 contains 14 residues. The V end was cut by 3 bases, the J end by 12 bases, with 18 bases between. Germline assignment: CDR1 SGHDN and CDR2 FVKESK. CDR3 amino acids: CASSQQPAGVGQFF. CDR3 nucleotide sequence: TGTGCCAGCAGCCAGCAGCCGGCTGGAGTCGGGCAGTTCTTC. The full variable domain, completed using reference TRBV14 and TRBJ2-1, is EAGVTQFPSHSVIEKGQTVTLRCDPISGHDNLYWYRRVMGKEIKFLLHFVKESKQDESGMPNNRFLAERTGGTYSTLKVQPAELEDSGVYFCASSQQPAGVGQFFGPGTRLTVL.

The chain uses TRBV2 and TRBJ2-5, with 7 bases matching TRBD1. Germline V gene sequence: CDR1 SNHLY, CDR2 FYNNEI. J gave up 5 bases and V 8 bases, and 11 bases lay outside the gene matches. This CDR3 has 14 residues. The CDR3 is CASGLQQGTETQYF. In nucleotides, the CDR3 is TGTGCCAGCGGTCTGCAACAGGGGACGGAGACCCAGTACTTC.